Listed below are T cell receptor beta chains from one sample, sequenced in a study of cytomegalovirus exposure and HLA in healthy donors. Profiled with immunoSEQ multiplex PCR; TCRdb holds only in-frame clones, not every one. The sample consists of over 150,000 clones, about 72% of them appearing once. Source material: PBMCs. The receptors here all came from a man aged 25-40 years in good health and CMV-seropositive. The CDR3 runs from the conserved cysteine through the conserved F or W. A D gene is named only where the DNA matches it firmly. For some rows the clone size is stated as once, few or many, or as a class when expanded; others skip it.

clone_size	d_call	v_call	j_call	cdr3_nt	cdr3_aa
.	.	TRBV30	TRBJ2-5	TGTGCCTGGAGTAGGCGCGTCGGGAAGGAGACCCAGTACTTC	CAWSRRVGKETQYF
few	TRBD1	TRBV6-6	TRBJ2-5	TGTGCCTCCACAGGGGGCGTAATGGAGACCCAGTACTTC	CASTGGVMETQYF
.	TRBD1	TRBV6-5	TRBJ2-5	TGTGCCAGCAGTTACTCTCCCGGACAGGCAGAGACCCAGTACTTC	CASSYSPGQAETQYF
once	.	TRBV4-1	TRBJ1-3	TGCGCCAGCAGCCAAGTCGGTCGACAGCTTGGAAACACCATATATTTT	CASSQVGRQLGNTIYF
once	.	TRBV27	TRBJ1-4	TGTGCCAGCAGTTCGCGGCCCCCCAGAAAACTGTTTTTT	CASSSRPPRKLFF
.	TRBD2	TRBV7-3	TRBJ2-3	TGTGCCAGCAGCCCTACCATCCTAGCGGGAGTCCCAGATACGCAGTATTTT	CASSPTILAGVPDTQYF
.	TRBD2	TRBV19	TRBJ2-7	TGTGCCAGTAGTATAGTTGCTAGCGGGAGCTACGAGCAGTACTTC	CASSIVASGSYEQYF
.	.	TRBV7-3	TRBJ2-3	TGTGCCAGCAGCTTAAATGGGGCCCCAGCGAGAGATACGCAGTATTTT	CASSLNGAPARDTQYF
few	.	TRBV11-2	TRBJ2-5	TGTGCCAGCGCGATGGGTCTTCTGGCGGTGCAGTACTTC	CASAMGLLAVQYF
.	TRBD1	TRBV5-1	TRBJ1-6	TGCGCCAGCAGCTTGGCGGGCAGGGGGCTAGGTTCACCCCTCCACTTT	CASSLAGRGLGSPLHF
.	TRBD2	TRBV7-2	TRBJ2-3	TGTGCCAGCAACCTTGTAGCGGGGGCCACAGATACGCAGTATTTT	CASNLVAGATDTQYF
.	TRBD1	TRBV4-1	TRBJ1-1	TGCGCCAGCAGCACCCAGGGACAGGGTCGCGGAGAAGTTTTCTTT	CASSTQGQGRGEVFF
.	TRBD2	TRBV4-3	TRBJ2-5	TGCGCCAGCAGCCAAGTAGCGGGGGAGGAGACCCAGTACTTC	CASSQVAGEETQYF
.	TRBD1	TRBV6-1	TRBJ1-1	TGTGCCAGCAGCGTCATTCCGGGACAGAATGAAGCTTTCTTT	CASSVIPGQNEAFF
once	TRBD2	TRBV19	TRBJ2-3	TGTGCCAGTAACGGCGGGGGGGTCCGTCTGGATACGCAGTATTTT	CASNGGGVRLDTQYF
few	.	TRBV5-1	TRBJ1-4	TGCGCCAGCAGCTTTGAGACAGCAACTAATGAAAAACTGTTTTTT	CASSFETATNEKLFF
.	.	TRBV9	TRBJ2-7	TGTGCCAGCAGCGTAGCGGGGGAAACCTACGAGCAGTACTTC	CASSVAGETYEQYF
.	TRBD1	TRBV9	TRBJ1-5	TGTGCCAGCAGCGTAGGGGACAGTAATCAGCCCCAGCATTTT	CASSVGDSNQPQHF
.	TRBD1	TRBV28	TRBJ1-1	TGTGCCAGCAGACTGGGACAGGAAGCTTTCTTT	CASRLGQEAFF
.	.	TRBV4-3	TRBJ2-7	TGCGCCAGCAGCCGACGACGGGACTCCTACGAGCAGTACTTC	CASSRRRDSYEQYF
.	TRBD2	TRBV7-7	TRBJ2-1	TGTGCCAGCAGCGCGGGACTAGCGGGGAATGAGCAGTTCTTC	CASSAGLAGNEQFF
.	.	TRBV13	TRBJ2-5	TGTGCCAGCAGCCCTTCTCTACAAGAGACCCAGTACTTC	CASSPSLQETQYF
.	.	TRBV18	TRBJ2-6	TGTGCCAGCTCACCGCAGGGTTCTGGGGCCAACGTCCTGACTTTC	CASSPQGSGANVLTF
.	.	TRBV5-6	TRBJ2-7	TGTGCCAGCAGCTTGGAAAGGGGTTACGAGCAGTACTTC	CASSLERGYEQYF
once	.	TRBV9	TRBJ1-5	TGTGCCAGCAGCCCCGGCGGGAGTGGACAGCCCCAGCATTTT	CASSPGGSGQPQHF
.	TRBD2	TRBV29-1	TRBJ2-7	TGCAGCGTTATGGGGGGGGACCTTAGGGACGAGCAGTACTTC	CSVMGGDLRDEQYF
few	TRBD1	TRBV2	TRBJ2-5	TGTGCCAGCAGAGGGGGCAGGGAAGAGACCCAGTACTTC	CASRGGREETQYF
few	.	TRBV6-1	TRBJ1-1	TGTGCCAGCAGTTTTAACCAGGGGTGGGGTGAAGCTTTCTTT	CASSFNQGWGEAFF
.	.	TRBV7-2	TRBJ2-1	TGTGCCAGCAGCTTAAGTGCGGGGAGCTCCTACAATGAGCAGTTCTTC	CASSLSAGSSYNEQFF
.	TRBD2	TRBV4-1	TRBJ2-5	TGCGCCAGCAGCCAAATGGCGCGGGGGGGCCTTGAGACCCAGTACTTC	CASSQMARGGLETQYF
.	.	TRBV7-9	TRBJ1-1	TGTTCCAGCACCCTGGACAGATCCACTGAAGCTTTCTTT	CSSTLDRSTEAFF
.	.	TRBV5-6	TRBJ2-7	TGTGCCAGCAGCGCCGGGACAAGGAACTACGAGCAGTACTTC	CASSAGTRNYEQYF
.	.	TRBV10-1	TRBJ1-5	TGCGCCAGCAGTGAGTCCAGACTTTATAGCAATCAGCCCCAGCATTTT	CASSESRLYSNQPQHF
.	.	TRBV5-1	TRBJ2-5	TGCGCCAGCAGCCCCGGGAACGGAAGGGAGACCCAGTACTTC	CASSPGNGRETQYF
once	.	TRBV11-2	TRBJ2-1	TGTGCCAGCAGCTTGGGGGGTCTCTACAATGAGCAGTTCTTC	CASSLGGLYNEQFF
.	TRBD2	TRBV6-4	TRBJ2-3	TGTGCCAGCAGTGACTCTAGCGGGGGCGCAGATACGCAGTATTTT	CASSDSSGGADTQYF
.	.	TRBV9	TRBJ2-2	TGTGCCAGCAGCGTACCTACCGGGGAGCTGTTTTTT	CASSVPTGELFF
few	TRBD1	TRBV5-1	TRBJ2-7	TGCGCCAGCAGCTTCGGGACAGGACGGGAGCAGTACTTC	CASSFGTGREQYF
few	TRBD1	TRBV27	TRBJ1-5	TGTGCCAGCAGTTTATTTGGGACAGGGGGCGGGCAGCCCCAGCATTTT	CASSLFGTGGGQPQHF
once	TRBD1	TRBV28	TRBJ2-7	TGTGCCAGCAGTCCCCGAATCGGGACAGGTACCTACGAGCAGTACTTC	CASSPRIGTGTYEQYF
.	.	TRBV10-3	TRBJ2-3	TGTGCCATCAGTCCGACTACAGATACGCAGTATTTT	CAISPTTDTQYF
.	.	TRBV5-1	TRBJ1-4	TGCGCCAGCAGCCCCCCGGGGGGGAAAGAAAAACTGTTTTTT	CASSPPGGKEKLFF
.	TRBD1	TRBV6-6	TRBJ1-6	TGTGCCAGCAGCACCCGGGACAGGGCTGCAGCACCCCTCCACTTT	CASSTRDRAAAPLHF
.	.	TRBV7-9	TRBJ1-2	TGTGCCAGCAGCTTAATCGCAGGGCCCGAGGGCTACACCTTC	CASSLIAGPEGYTF
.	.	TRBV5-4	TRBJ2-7	TGTGCCAGCAGCTCCAGGTACAACGAGCAGTACTTC	CASSSRYNEQYF
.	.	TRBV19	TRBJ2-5	TGTGCCAGTAGTACCCGACAGAAAGAGACCCAGTACTTC	CASSTRQKETQYF
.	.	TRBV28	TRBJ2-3	TGTGCCAGCAGTGGAGGGGGTTATCCGGGACAGAGCACAGATACGCAGTATTTT	CASSGGGYPGQSTDTQYF
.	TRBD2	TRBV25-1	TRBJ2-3	TGTGCCAGCAGTGCCAGGACTAGTTTCACAGATACGCAGTATTTT	CASSARTSFTDTQYF
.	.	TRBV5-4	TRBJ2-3	TGTGCCAGCAGCTTGGACGCCAGTAGCACAGATACGCAGTATTTT	CASSLDASSTDTQYF
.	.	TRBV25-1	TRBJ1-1	TGTGCCAGCAGTAATGGGCCTGCCACTGAAGCTTTCTTT	CASSNGPATEAFF